Listed below are T cell receptor beta chains from one sample, sequenced in a study of T cell repertoires in cytomegalovirus infection. The antigens of these receptors remain unknown. In TCRdb, the reads were re-called with MiXCR into one record per CDR3 protein. The sample holds 50,000 or so distinct CDR3 sequences, roughly 20% seen once. Sequencing used CD8+ T cells from cultured PBMCs, obtained from culture after CMV antigen stimulation. All receptors derive from a human donor in good health (CMV status not recorded). Some clones in this sample may be carry-over from other donors' samples. Both conserved end residues are part of each CDR3. The D gene is left open where the match is weak. Expanded clones get a size class; other rows say once, few or many, or leave the size out.

J gene | V gene | clone size | D gene | CDR3 DNA | CDR3 protein
TRBJ2-5 | TRBV7-6 | many | TRBD2 | TGTGCCAGCAGCTCACCGGGACTAGAACAAGAGACCCAGTACTTC | CASSSPGLEQETQYF
TRBJ2-2 | TRBV5-6 | . | . | TGTGCCAGCAGTTATCCGGGACAAAGGCCCGGGGAGCTGTTTTTT | CASSYPGQRPGELFF
TRBJ1-2 | TRBV25-1 | few | . | TGTGCCAGCAGTGGCCAGGGCCGAGGAGGGTATGGCTACACCTTC | CASSGQGRGGYGYTF
TRBJ2-1 | TRBV28 | . | . | TGTGCCACGGGGGTTTGGGGCAATGAGCAGTTCTTC | CATGVWGNEQFF
TRBJ2-3 | TRBV6-6 | . | . | TGTGCCAGCAGTCAGAGGAGAGTAAGCACAGATACGCAGTATTTT | CASSQRRVSTDTQYF
TRBJ2-1 | TRBV6-5 | . | TRBD2 | TGTGCCAGCACCCTCCGGCTAGCGGGAGGAGACAATGAGCAGTTCTTC | CASTLRLAGGDNEQFF
TRBJ2-6 | TRBV7-9 | . | . | TGTGCCAGCAGCTTAGCGATGGCTGGGGCCAACGTCCTGACTTTC | CASSLAMAGANVLTF
TRBJ1-5 | TRBV19 | few | . | TGTGCCAGTACCAATTCGGACTCCACTACGCCCCAGCATTTT | CASTNSDSTTPQHF
TRBJ1-6 | TRBV6-5 | . | . | TGTGCCAGCAGTGATACTACTAGGGATTCACCCCTCCACTTT | CASSDTTRDSPLHF
TRBJ2-4 | TRBV5-6 | . | . | TGTGCCAGCAGCCCTGCCGGGACACCTAAAAACATTCAGTACTTC | CASSPAGTPKNIQYF
TRBJ2-1 | TRBV7-6 | few | . | TGTGCCAGCAGCTCCGACCCCAATGAGCAGTTCTTC | CASSSDPNEQFF
TRBJ2-3 | TRBV11-2 | few | TRBD2 | TGTGCCAGCAGCTTACTCGGGAGGGCCAGGGATACGCAGTATTTT | CASSLLGRARDTQYF
TRBJ2-3 | TRBV27 | . | TRBD2 | TGTGCCAGCAGCACTCCGGAAACTAGCGTCTACACAGATACGCAGTATTTT | CASSTPETSVYTDTQYF
TRBJ2-1 | TRBV10-2 | . | TRBD2 | TGCGCCAGCAGGGCTAGCGGGAGCGGGGGAGATAATGAGCAGTTCTTC | CASRASGSGGDNEQFF
TRBJ2-7 | TRBV7-2 | few | . | TGTGCCAGCAGCTTCGGACTCGCCCTCGACTACGAGCAGTACTTC | CASSFGLALDYEQYF
TRBJ1-3 | TRBV4-1 | . | . | TGCGCCAGCAGCCAAGAACGCTCTGGAAACACCATATATTTT | CASSQERSGNTIYF
TRBJ1-4 | TRBV12-3/TRBV12-4 | . | . | TGTGCCAGCAGTTTACAGTTTAATGAAAAACTGTTTTTT | CASSLQFNEKLFF
TRBJ2-7 | TRBV6-2/TRBV6-3 | . | . | TGTGCCAGCAGTTACCCCGACGAGCAGTACTTC | CASSYPDEQYF
TRBJ1-5 | TRBV27 | few | . | TGTGCCAGCGGTAAGACAGGCCCAAATCAGCCCCAGCATTTT | CASGKTGPNQPQHF
TRBJ2-7 | TRBV5-4 | few | TRBD1 | TGTGCCAGCAGCGAAAAGCCTGGACAGGGCTGGGAGCAGTACTTC | CASSEKPGQGWEQYF
TRBJ1-1 | TRBV27 | . | . | TGTGCCAGCACCAATGATCCGCGACGGAACACTGAAGCTTTCTTT | CASTNDPRRNTEAFF
TRBJ1-5 | TRBV7-6 | few | . | TGTGCCAGCAGCTTAGAAGCCCCCTCCAGGCGGAATCAGCCCCAGCATTTT | CASSLEAPSRRNQPQHF
TRBJ2-5 | TRBV7-2 | . | . | TGTGCCAGCAGCCTCGGGTACCAAGAGACCCAGTACTTC | CASSLGYQETQYF
TRBJ1-2 | TRBV7-8 | . | . | TGTGCCAGCAGCGACAGCGCTCTCGGCTATGGCTACACCTTC | CASSDSALGYGYTF
TRBJ2-3 | TRBV6-4 | few | . | TGTGCCAGCAGTAAAAACTGGGGGACCACAGATACGCAGTATTTT | CASSKNWGTTDTQYF
TRBJ1-2 | TRBV5-8 | . | TRBD1 | TGTGCCAGCAGCGTCCGACAGGGATCCTATGGCTACACCTTC | CASSVRQGSYGYTF
TRBJ2-1 | TRBV5-5 | . | . | TGTGCCAGCAGCTTGGAGTCGCTGATCTCCTACAATGAGCAGTTCTTC | CASSLESLISYNEQFF
TRBJ2-1 | TRBV7-6 | few | . | TGTGCCAGCAGCTCCCCCCTTACAAACAATGAGCAGTTCTTC | CASSSPLTNNEQFF